This T cell receptor beta chain was captured in a study of T cells in localized non-small cell lung cancer. Using immunoSEQ multiplex PCR, the repertoire was profiled, and TCRdb retains in-frame clones only, with some absent. The sample holds tens of thousands of clones; roughly 84% are singletons and the top ten take approximately 4.4%. This CDR3 is built from 15 residues. CDR1 and CDR2 (germline): LNHDA, SQIVND (reference sequence). After removal of 5 bases from V and 4 bases from J, the junction contained 6 bases not matched to a gene. This clone was recorded only once. The sequence derives from a man aged 40-75 years with stage II lung adenocarcinoma. Material: PBMCs, obtained before any cancer treatment. The genes are TRBV19 and TRBJ2-2; 8 bases map to TRBD2. CDR3 nucleotides: TGTGCCAGTAGTGCCGGACTAGCCGGCACCGGGGAGCTGTTTTTT. Protein sequence: CASSAGLAGTGELFF.